These T cell receptor beta chains were read from a single sample in a study of a mutant IDH1 vaccine in newly diagnosed glioma. Antigens for these TCRs are unknown. Clones were sequenced by immunoSEQ multiplex PCR, and TCRdb holds only the in-frame ones, with some missing. Of 20,000 to 25,000 clones listed, roughly 82% are singletons. This sample comprised PBMCs, obtained from a glioma patient whose treatment included an IDH1 peptide vaccine. These receptors were collected from a man aged 25-45 years with glioma. Each CDR3 is given with its conserved first and last residue. The D gene is left open where the match is weak. Clone size appears in some rows only: once, few, many, or a class for an expanded clone.

TRBD2,-,TRBV5-4,TRBJ2-2,TGTGCCACAGGGAGGGGAAGGGACGGGGAGCTGTTTTTT,CATGRGRDGELFF
-,-,TRBV5-5,TRBJ2-6,TGTGCCAGCAGCTCCTCCCCCGGCACTGGGGCCAACGTCCTGACTTTC,CASSSSPGTGANVLTF
-,-,TRBV5-1,TRBJ2-3,TGCGCCAGCAGCCGAGATACAGGGTCCCCTAGCACAGATACGCAGTATTTT,CASSRDTGSPSTDTQYF
-,-,TRBV2,TRBJ2-7,TGTGCCAGCAGTGAACCCACAGGACCGTTCTACGAGCAGTACTTC,CASSEPTGPFYEQYF
TRBD2,-,TRBV14,TRBJ2-1,TGTGCCAGCAGAGATAGCGGGAGACACTACAATGAGCAGTTCTTC,CASRDSGRHYNEQFF
-,-,TRBV5-1,TRBJ1-1,TGCGCCAGCAGCTTGGCCGTGGACACTGAAGCTTTCTTT,CASSLAVDTEAFF
TRBD1,-,TRBV25-1,TRBJ2-3,TGTGCCAGCAGTCCCCACCGGACAGGGACTAGCACAGATACGCAGTATTTT,CASSPHRTGTSTDTQYF
-,-,TRBV5-1,TRBJ2-5,TGCGCCAGCAGCTTGGCGGGTGGTGAGACCCAGTACTTC,CASSLAGGETQYF
-,-,TRBV18,TRBJ2-7,TGTGCCAGCTCACCAGAAAGGGACGGGGGCACCTACGAGCAGTACTTC,CASSPERDGGTYEQYF
-,-,TRBV30,TRBJ2-5,TGTGCCTGGAGTGTACAGGTCAGCGAGACCCAGTACTTC,CAWSVQVSETQYF
-,once,TRBV19,TRBJ1-2,TGTGCCAGTAGTAAAGCAAGGGGGGGTAACTATGGCTACACCTTC,CASSKARGGNYGYTF
TRBD1,once,TRBV4-1,TRBJ1-1,TGCGCCAGCAGCCAAGATGAGGGACAGGGAGAAGCTTTCTTT,CASSQDEGQGEAFF
TRBD2,-,TRBV19,TRBJ2-7,TGTGCCAGCAAGCAAGCGGGAGGGCCCCGCGAGCAGTACTTC,CASKQAGGPREQYF
-,-,TRBV21-1,TRBJ2-7,TGTGCCAGCAGCAAAGTAAGGCCCCAAAGAGTCTACGAGCAGTACTTC,CASSKVRPQRVYEQYF
-,-,TRBV5-1,TRBJ2-6,TGCGCCAGCAGCGGTATGAGGGACGGAGTCTCTGGGGCCAACGTCCTGACTTTC,CASSGMRDGVSGANVLTF
-,-,TRBV5-4,TRBJ2-6,TGTGCCAGCAGCTTGACGGCCTCCTCTGGGGCCAACGTCCTGACTTTC,CASSLTASSGANVLTF
-,-,TRBV7-9,TRBJ2-7,TGTGCCAGCAGCTCCGGAGGGTCGGCAGTGCCCTACGAGCAGTACTTC,CASSSGGSAVPYEQYF
-,-,TRBV4-1,TRBJ1-2,TGCGCCAGCAGCCCGGGGGGGGGTCCCCGTTCCGGCTACACCTTC,CASSPGGGPRSGYTF
-,-,TRBV29-1,TRBJ2-5,TGCAGCGTTCTGGGGGGCTGGGAGACCCAGTACTTC,CSVLGGWETQYF
TRBD1,-,TRBV19,TRBJ1-1,TGTGCCAGTAGTCGGGACAGGGCCAAGAACACTGAAGCTTTCTTT,CASSRDRAKNTEAFF
TRBD2,-,TRBV6-6,TRBJ2-7,TGTGCCAGCAGTTATGGTAGCGGGGGTACCTACGAGCAGTACTTC,CASSYGSGGTYEQYF
-,-,TRBV5-1,TRBJ2-1,TGCGCCAGCAGCTTTGGAGGTCTGGGGTTAGGCGAGCAGTTCTTC,CASSFGGLGLGEQFF
TRBD1,-,TRBV13,TRBJ1-2,TGTGCCAGCAGCGAGGGACAGGGGGCTTCTAGTGGCTACACCTTC,CASSEGQGASSGYTF
TRBD1,few,TRBV7-6,TRBJ2-7,TGTGCCAGCAGCCCCGGTGGGACAGGGCGCTCCTACGAGCAGTACTTC,CASSPGGTGRSYEQYF
-,-,TRBV7-2,TRBJ2-2,TGTGCCAGCAGCCCCCCCGCCGCTACTGCGACCGGGGAGCTGTTTTTT,CASSPPAATATGELFF
-,-,TRBV2,TRBJ1-3,TGTGCCAGCAGAGCTGACGGGGGTGGAAACACCATATATTTT,CASRADGGGNTIYF
TRBD1,-,TRBV7-6,TRBJ1-1,TGTGCCACAACATGGGACGACAGGGGGCGGGGGGAAGCTGAAGCTTTCTTT,CATTWDDRGRGEAEAFF
-,-,TRBV27,TRBJ2-7,TGTGCCAGCAGTTTTAACTACGAGCAGTACTTC,CASSFNYEQYF
-,-,TRBV7-2,TRBJ2-3,TGTGCCAGCAGCTTAAAGCAGGGTGGTATAGATACGCAGTATTTT,CASSLKQGGIDTQYF
-,few,TRBV19,TRBJ1-1,TGTGCCAGTAGTATCCAGGGTAGGACTGAAGCTTTCTTT,CASSIQGRTEAFF
-,-,TRBV27,TRBJ1-2,TGTGCCAGCAGTCTCCGCCGGGACTCTGAATCTGGCTACACCTTC,CASSLRRDSESGYTF
-,few,TRBV9,TRBJ1-1,TGTGCCAGCAGCCAGGTAGCGAACACTGAAGCTTTCTTT,CASSQVANTEAFF
-,-,TRBV5-1,TRBJ2-1,TGCGCCAGCAGCCCGCGCTCCTACAATGAGCAGTTCTTC,CASSPRSYNEQFF
-,once,TRBV5-5,TRBJ1-2,TGTGCCAGCAGCTTGCAAGCAGTCTATGGCTACACCTTC,CASSLQAVYGYTF
-,-,TRBV5-1,TRBJ2-7,TGCGCCAGCAGCTTGGCCTATGGTGAGCAGTACTTC,CASSLAYGEQYF
-,few,TRBV7-6,TRBJ1-2,TGTGCCAGCAGCTTAGCGCCAGGGTTGTATGGCTACACCTTC,CASSLAPGLYGYTF
-,-,TRBV5-6,TRBJ2-7,TGTGCCAGCAGCTTCGAAAGGAGCCCCTACGAGCAGTACTTC,CASSFERSPYEQYF
TRBD1,-,TRBV30,TRBJ1-1,TGTGCCTGGAGCAGGGGGAACGCTGAAGCTTTCTTT,CAWSRGNAEAFF
TRBD1,-,TRBV27,TRBJ1-2,TGTGCCAGCACTCCAACTCCGGGACAGGGGGTCGTCGGCTACACCTTC,CASTPTPGQGVVGYTF
-,-,TRBV2,TRBJ1-1,TGTGCCAGCAGAGCCCGCACTGAAGCTTTCTTT,CASRARTEAFF
TRBD1,-,TRBV5-1,TRBJ1-2,TGCGCCAGCAGCCCGGGGGACAGGCTCCCATATGGCTACACCTTC,CASSPGDRLPYGYTF
TRBD2,-,TRBV7-8,TRBJ2-1,TGTGCCAGCAGCGCCCTCAGCGGGAGTGGGGTTGAGCAGTTCTTC,CASSALSGSGVEQFF
TRBD1,-,TRBV19,TRBJ1-1,TGTGCCAGTAGAGGACAGGGGGTCACTGAAGCTTTCTTT,CASRGQGVTEAFF
TRBD2,-,TRBV7-6,TRBJ2-7,TGTGCCAGCAGCTTAGAACTAGCGGGAGTAGGGTACTACGAGCAGTACTTC,CASSLELAGVGYYEQYF
TRBD1,once,TRBV7-9,TRBJ1-1,TGTGCCAGCAGCCCCGACCCAGACAGGGGGACTGAAGCTTTCTTT,CASSPDPDRGTEAFF
-,-,TRBV27,TRBJ2-7,TGTGCCAGCAGTTTCTCCCTAGCCCCCTACGAGCAGTACTTC,CASSFSLAPYEQYF
-,once,TRBV25-1,TRBJ2-3,TGTGCCAGCAGTGAATATACCGGTTCCGCAGATACGCAGTATTTT,CASSEYTGSADTQYF
-,-,TRBV6-5,TRBJ2-7,TGTGCCAGCATTAGGACAGTGAGCTCCTACGAGCAGTACTTC,CASIRTVSSYEQYF
-,-,TRBV21-1,TRBJ1-1,TGTGCCGGAAAGCAAAAAGGCCAGAACACTGAAGCTTTCTTT,CAGKQKGQNTEAFF
TRBD1,-,TRBV5-1,TRBJ2-5,TGCGCCAGCAGCTTGGCCGGCCAGGGGGCGGGGGAGACCCAGTACTTC,CASSLAGQGAGETQYF
TRBD1,once,TRBV30,TRBJ2-7,TGTGCCTGGAGTAGGGACAGGGACTACGAGCAGTACTTC,CAWSRDRDYEQYF
-,-,TRBV5-1,TRBJ1-4,TGCGCCAGCAGCCAGGACCGCTATGAAAAACTGTTTTTT,CASSQDRYEKLFF
-,-,TRBV27,TRBJ2-7,TGTGCCAGCAGTTTGGCTACCTCCTACGAGCAGTACTTC,CASSLATSYEQYF
TRBD1,few,TRBV2,TRBJ1-5,TGTGCCAGCAGTGAAACAGGGGGGAACTATCAGCCCCAGCATTTT,CASSETGGNYQPQHF